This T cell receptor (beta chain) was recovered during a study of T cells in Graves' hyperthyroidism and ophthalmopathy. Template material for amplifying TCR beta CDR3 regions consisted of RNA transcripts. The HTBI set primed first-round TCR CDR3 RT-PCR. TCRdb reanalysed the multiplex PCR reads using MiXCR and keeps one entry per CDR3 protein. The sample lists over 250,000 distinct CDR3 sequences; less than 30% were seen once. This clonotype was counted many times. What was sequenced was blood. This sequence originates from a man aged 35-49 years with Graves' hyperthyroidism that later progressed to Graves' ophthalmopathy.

The DNA of the CDR3 is TGCAGTGCTTATTCCAGGGTGGGCACCGGGGAGCTGTTTTTT. It yields the protein CSAYSRVGTGELFF. This chain uses TRBV20-1 with TRBJ2-2; D may be TRBD1 (5 bases). The CDR3 has 14 residues. Germline CDR1 reads DFQATT; CDR2 reads SNEGSKA (reference sequence). V was pared by 5 bases and J by 4 bases, with 14 bases between.